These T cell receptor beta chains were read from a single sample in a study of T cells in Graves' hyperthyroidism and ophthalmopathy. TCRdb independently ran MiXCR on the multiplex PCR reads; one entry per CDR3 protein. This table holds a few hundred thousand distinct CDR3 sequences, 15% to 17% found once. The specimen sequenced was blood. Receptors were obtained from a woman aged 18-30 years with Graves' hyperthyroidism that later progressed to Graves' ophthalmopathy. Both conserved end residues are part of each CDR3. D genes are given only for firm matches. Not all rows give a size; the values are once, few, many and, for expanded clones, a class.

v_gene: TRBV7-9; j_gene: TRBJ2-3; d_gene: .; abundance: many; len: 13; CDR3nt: TGTGCCAGCAGCTCTCGGGCCCTGGATACGCAGTATTTT; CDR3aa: CASSSRALDTQYF
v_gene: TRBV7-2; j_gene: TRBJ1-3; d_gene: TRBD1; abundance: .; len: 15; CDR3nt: TGTGCCAGCAGCCCACAGGGGAGGCAAGGAAACACCATATATTTT; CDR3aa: CASSPQGRQGNTIYF
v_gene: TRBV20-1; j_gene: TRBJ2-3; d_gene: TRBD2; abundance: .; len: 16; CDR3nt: TGCAGTGTCCCAGTACGACTAGCGGGAGGGTTGGATACGCAGTATTTT; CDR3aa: CSVPVRLAGGLDTQYF
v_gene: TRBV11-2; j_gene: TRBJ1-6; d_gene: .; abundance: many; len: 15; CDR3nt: TGTGCCAGCAGCTTAGGTCCAGGGGTTAATTCACCCCTCCACTTT; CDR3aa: CASSLGPGVNSPLHF
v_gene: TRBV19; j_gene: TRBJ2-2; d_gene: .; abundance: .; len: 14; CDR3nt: TGTGCCAGCTCCGGGACAATCAACACCGGGGAGCTGTTTTTT; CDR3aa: CASSGTINTGELFF
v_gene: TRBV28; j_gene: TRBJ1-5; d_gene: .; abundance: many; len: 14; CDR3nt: TGTGCCAGCATTACGGGGTCGGAGGGTCAGCCCCAGCATTTT; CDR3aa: CASITGSEGQPQHF
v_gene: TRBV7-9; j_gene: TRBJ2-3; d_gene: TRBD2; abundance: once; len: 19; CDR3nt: TGTGCCAGCAGCTTCAGTGCGGGACTAGCGGGAGGGTACACAGATACGCAGTATTTT; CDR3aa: CASSFSAGLAGGYTDTQYF
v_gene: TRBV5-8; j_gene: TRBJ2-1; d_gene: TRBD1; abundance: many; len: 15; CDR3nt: TGTGCCAGCAGCTCGGGGACAGGGGATCGGGTTGAGCAGTTCTTC; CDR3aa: CASSSGTGDRVEQFF
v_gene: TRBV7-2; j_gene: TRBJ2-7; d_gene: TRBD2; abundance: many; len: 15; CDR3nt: TGTGCCAGCAGCTTAGCGGGACTAGCGGTCTACGAGCAGTACTTC; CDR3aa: CASSLAGLAVYEQYF
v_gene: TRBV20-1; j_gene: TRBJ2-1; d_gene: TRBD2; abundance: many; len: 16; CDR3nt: TGCAGTGCCCCTCCTAGGGCGGGACTAGGAGACAATGAGCAGTTCTTC; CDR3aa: CSAPPRAGLGDNEQFF
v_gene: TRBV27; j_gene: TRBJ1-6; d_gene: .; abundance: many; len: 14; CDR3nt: TGTGCCAGCAGTTTCGGACAGAAGAATTCACCCCTCCACTTT; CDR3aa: CASSFGQKNSPLHF
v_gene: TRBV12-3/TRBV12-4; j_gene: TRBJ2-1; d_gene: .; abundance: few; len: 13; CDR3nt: TGTGCCAGCAGTTGGGAAGGGGGAAGTGAGCAGTTCTTC; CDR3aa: CASSWEGGSEQFF
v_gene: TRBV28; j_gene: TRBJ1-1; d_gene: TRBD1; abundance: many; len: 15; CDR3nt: TGTGCCAGCCAATCATCGGGACAGGGGAACACTGAAGCTTTCTTT; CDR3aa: CASQSSGQGNTEAFF
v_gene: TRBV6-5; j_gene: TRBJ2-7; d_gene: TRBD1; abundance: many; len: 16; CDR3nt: TGTGCCAGCAGTTACATTCGACAGGGCCTACCCTACGAGCAGTACTTC; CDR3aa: CASSYIRQGLPYEQYF
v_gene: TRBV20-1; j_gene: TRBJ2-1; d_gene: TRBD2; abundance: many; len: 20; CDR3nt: TGCAGTGCTAGAGATAGTGGTACGGCGGGAGGGGACGTCGCCTACAATGAGCAGTTCTTC; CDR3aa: CSARDSGTAGGDVAYNEQFF
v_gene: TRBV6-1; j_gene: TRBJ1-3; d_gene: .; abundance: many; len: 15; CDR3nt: TGTGCCAGCAACCCGACAGACCACTCTGGAAACACCATATATTTT; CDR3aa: CASNPTDHSGNTIYF
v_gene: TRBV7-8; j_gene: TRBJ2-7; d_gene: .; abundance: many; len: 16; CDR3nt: TGTGCCAGCAGCCCCGGGGGGCCAGGGGTTAGCTACGAGCAGTACTTC; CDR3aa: CASSPGGPGVSYEQYF
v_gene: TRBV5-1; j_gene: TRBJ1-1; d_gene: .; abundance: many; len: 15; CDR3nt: TGCGCCAGCAGCTTGGTCCAGAGCGGGGGCACTGAAGCTTTCTTT; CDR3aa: CASSLVQSGGTEAFF
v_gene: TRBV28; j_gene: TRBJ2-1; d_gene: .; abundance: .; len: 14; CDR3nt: TGTGCCAGCAATCTTGTCCGGACAAATAATGAGCAGTTCTTC; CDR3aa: CASNLVRTNNEQFF
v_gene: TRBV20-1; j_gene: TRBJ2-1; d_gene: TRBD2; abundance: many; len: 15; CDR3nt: TGCAGTGCTAGGACGACTAGCGGAACCTACAATGAGCAGTTCTTC; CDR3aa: CSARTTSGTYNEQFF
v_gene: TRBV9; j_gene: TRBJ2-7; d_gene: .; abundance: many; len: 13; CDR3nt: TGTGCCAGCAGCCGAGAGAGCTCCTACGAGCAGTACTTC; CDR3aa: CASSRESSYEQYF
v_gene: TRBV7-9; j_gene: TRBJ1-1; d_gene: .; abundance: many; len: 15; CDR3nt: TGTGCCAGCAGCCCCATGGGGGCGACGAACACTGAAGCTTTCTTT; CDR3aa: CASSPMGATNTEAFF
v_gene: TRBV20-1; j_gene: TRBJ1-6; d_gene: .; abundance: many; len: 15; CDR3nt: TGCAGTGCTAGAGAGACCGGACGTCGGAATTCACCCCTCCACTTT; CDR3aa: CSARETGRRNSPLHF
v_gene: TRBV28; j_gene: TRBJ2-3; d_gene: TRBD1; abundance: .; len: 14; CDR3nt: TGTGCCTTAGAACGGACAGGATCCCTGGATACGCAGTATTTT; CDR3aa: CALERTGSLDTQYF
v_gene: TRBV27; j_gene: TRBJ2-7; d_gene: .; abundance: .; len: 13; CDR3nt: TGTGCCAGCGGGACCGGACTGTCCTACGAGCAGTACTTC; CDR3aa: CASGTGLSYEQYF
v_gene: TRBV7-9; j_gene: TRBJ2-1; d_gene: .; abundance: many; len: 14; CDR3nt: TGTGCCAGCAGCTTAAACAGGGATTACAATGAGCAGTTCTTC; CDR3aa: CASSLNRDYNEQFF
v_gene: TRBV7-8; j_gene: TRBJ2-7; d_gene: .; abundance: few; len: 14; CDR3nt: TGTGCCAGCAGCTTAGAAGGCGGAGGGGTCGAGCAGTACTTC; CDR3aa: CASSLEGGGVEQYF
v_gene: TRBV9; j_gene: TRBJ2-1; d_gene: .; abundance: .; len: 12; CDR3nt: TGTGCCAGCAGCGGCGGGACCGTTGAGCAGTTCTTC; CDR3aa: CASSGGTVEQFF
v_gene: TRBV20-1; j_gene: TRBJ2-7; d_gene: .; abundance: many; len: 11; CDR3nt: TGCAGTGCTAGACCCAACTACGAGCAGTACTTC; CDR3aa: CSARPNYEQYF
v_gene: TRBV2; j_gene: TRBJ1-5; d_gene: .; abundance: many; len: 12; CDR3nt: TGTGCCAGCAGGCCAGGCAAGAGGCCCCAGCATTTT; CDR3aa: CASRPGKRPQHF
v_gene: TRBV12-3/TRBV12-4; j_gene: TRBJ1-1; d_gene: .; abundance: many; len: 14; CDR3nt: TGTGCCAGCAGCTTCACGGCGGGGTACACTGAAGCTTTCTTT; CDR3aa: CASSFTAGYTEAFF
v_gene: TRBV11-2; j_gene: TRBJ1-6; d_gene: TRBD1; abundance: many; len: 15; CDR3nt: TGTGCCAGCAGCTTAGTGACAGGGGTTAATTCACCCCTCCACTTT; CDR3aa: CASSLVTGVNSPLHF
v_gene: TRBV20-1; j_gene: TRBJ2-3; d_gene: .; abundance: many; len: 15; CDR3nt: TGCAGTGCTAGAGATCCGAGTTCGTTCGCAGATACGCAGTATTTT; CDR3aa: CSARDPSSFADTQYF
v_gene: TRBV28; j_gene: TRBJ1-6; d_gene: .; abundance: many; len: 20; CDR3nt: TGTGCCAGCAGTCCCTTTATTGGCAGGGAAAGCGAATCGGGAATTTCACCCCTCCACTTT; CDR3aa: CASSPFIGRESESGISPLHF
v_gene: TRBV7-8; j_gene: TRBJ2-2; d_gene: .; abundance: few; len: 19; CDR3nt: TGTGCCAGCAGCCCCCGGGTCTTTCAAAGGTTAAAGAACACCGGGGAGCTGTTTTTT; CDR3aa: CASSPRVFQRLKNTGELFF
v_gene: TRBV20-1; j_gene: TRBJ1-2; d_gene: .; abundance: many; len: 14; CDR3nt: TGCAGTGCTAGATCACCCCCCGCTAACTATGGCTACACCTTC; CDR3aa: CSARSPPANYGYTF
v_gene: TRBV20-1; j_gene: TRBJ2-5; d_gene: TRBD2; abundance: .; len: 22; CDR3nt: TGCAGTGCCGAAGACAGTTGGGACCGACTAGCGGGGGTGAGACCCCAACAAGAGACCCAGTACTTC; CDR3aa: CSAEDSWDRLAGVRPQQETQYF
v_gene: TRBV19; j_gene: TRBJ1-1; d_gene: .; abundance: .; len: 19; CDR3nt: TGTGCCAGTAGCCCCTTACGCCTTGGGCCAGAACTCATGAACACTGAAGCTTTCTTT; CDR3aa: CASSPLRLGPELMNTEAFF